Listed here are 17 T cell receptor beta chains from one sample, sequenced in a study of beta chain features in type 1 diabetes. The authors reverse transcribed all of the isolated RNA, so sequencing captured expressed TCRB transcripts. Assay: immunoSEQ multiplex PCR; the TCRdb copy retains only in-frame clones and omits some. The sample records roughly 150,000 clones, roughly 11% being singletons. Sequenced input: central memory CD4+ T cells from blood. The receptors were gathered from a man aged 18 to 35 in good health.

This clone was detected only a few times. The J gene is TRBJ2-1, the V gene TRBV11-1; D gene uncertain. Trimming cost V 3 bases and J 4 bases, with 10 bases left between them. The CDR3 totals 14 residues. In germline, CDR1 is SGHAT, CDR2 FQDESV (reference sequence). Written as DNA, the CDR3 is TGTGCCAGCAGCTTGAGTGACGAGTACAATGAGCAGTTCTTC. Translation: CASSLSDEYNEQFF.

This rearrangement joins TRBV19 to TRBJ2-1; TRBD2 matches 8 bases. The CDR3 has 15 residues. Germline trimming cut 5 bases from V and 0 bases from J; bases unmatched to any gene: 3. CDR1 is LNHDA, CDR2 SQIVND, per germline (reference sequence). The CDR3 reads CASSLSGSSYNEQFF. The CDR3 DNA sequence: TGTGCCAGTAGTTTAAGCGGGAGCTCCTACAATGAGCAGTTCTTC.

In this sample, this clone turned up a few times. The rearrangement links TRBV19 to TRBJ1-2; weak D call: TRBD1 (6 bases). Germline assignment: CDR1 LNHDA and CDR2 SQIVND (reference sequence). Trimming stripped 7 bases from V and 4 bases from J, with 22 bases between. There are 16 residues in the CDR3. The CDR3 DNA follows: TGTGCCAGTACCCTGGGCCTCCGGACAGCTACCTATGGCTACACCTTC. Protein: CASTLGLRTATYGYTF.

The rearrangement uses TRBV18 and TRBJ1-2; no clear D. The CDR3 spans 14 residues. Germline V lookup: CDR1 KGHSH, CDR2 LQKENI. Deletions cut 6 bases from V and 0 bases from J, with 11 bases between. The DNA for the CDR3 is TGTGCCAGCTCCCAATCGGATTCTAACTATGGCTACACCTTC. It specifies CASSQSDSNYGYTF. The variable domain in full, with the rest retrieved from reference TRBV18 and TRBJ1-2, is NAGVMQNPRHLVRRRGQEARLRCSPMKGHSHVYWYRQLPEEGLKFMVYLQKENIIDESGMPKERFSAEFPKEGPSILRIQQVVRGDSAAYFCASSQSDSNYGYTFGSGTRLTVV.

This clone occurred many times. CDR3 sequence (DNA): TGTGCCAGCATTCTCAGGGGAGGATCCTACGAGCAGTACTTC. Its translation: CASILRGGSYEQYF. This rearrangement joins TRBV28 to TRBJ2-7; perhaps D is TRBD1 or TRBD2 (6 bases each). V lost 7 bases and J 1 base, leaving 14 bases between the germline ends. The CDR3 covers 14 residues. Germline values: CDR1 MDHEN, CDR2 SYDVKM.

V is TRBV23-1 and J is TRBJ2-1, with TRBD2 matching over 9 bases. TRBV23-1 is placed among ORFs of uncertain function. This CDR3 is 19 amino acids long. Trimming removed 5 bases from V and 0 bases from J; junction bases left unmatched: 14. CDR3 DNA sequence: TGCGCCAGCAGTTCAGGGTCCGGACTAGCGATGAGCTCCTACAATGAGCAGTTCTTC. Residues: CASSSGSGLAMSSYNEQFF.

V gene TRBV5-4 combines with J gene TRBJ2-6; D not resolved. The CDR3 loop spans 17 amino acids. V lost 0 bases and J 2 bases, leaving 12 bases between the germline ends. Germline V CDR1 and CDR2: SGHNT, YYREEE (reference sequence). The DNA for the CDR3 is TGTGCCAGCAGCTTGGAGGGCCATATGACTGGGGCCAACGTCCTGACTTTC. Protein sequence: CASSLEGHMTGANVLTF.

This clone turned up a few times. This chain joins TRBV7-9 and TRBJ2-2; D gene unclear. Per the germline V gene, CDR1 is SEHNR and CDR2 is FQNEAQ (reference sequence). The CDR3 has 14 amino acids. V lost 7 bases and J lost 0, with 9 bases in between. The CDR3, as DNA: TGTGCCAGCAAGGCGAGCCCGAACACCGGGGAGCTGTTTTTT. Its protein is CASKASPNTGELFF.

The chain recombines TRBV5-6 with TRBJ2-3, with TRBD1 identical over 9 bases. The germline gives CDR1 SGHDT, CDR2 YYEEEE. J was trimmed by 4 bases and V by 3 bases; bases with no gene match: 3. This CDR3 has 14 amino acids. The DNA of the CDR3 is TGTGCCAGCAGCTCGAGACAGGGGGCAGATACGCAGTATTTT. It translates to CASSSRQGADTQYF.

The V and J genes are TRBV5-6 and TRBJ2-5; D may be TRBD2 (5 bases). The CDR3 runs to 12 residues. Germline V gene data show CDR1 as SGHDT and CDR2 as YYEEEE. The germline V and J ends were trimmed by 4 bases and 9 bases, with 13 bases remaining between them. CDR3 residues: CASSPPDGAQYF. The CDR3 nucleotides are TGTGCCAGCAGCCCCCCAGACGGGGCCCAGTACTTC. Using reference TRBV5-6 and TRBJ2-5 for the parts outside the CDR3, the full variable domain is DAGVTQSPTHLIKTRGQQVTLRCSPKSGHDTVSWYQQALGQGPQFIFQYYEEEERQRGNFPDRFSGHQFPNYSSELNVNALLLGDSALYLCASSPPDGAQYFGPGTRLLVL.

The V gene is TRBV4-2, the J gene TRBJ2-3; either TRBD1 or TRBD2 may fit D (6 bases each). Germline V gives CDR1 LGHNA, CDR2 YNFKEQ. Deletions cut 0 bases from V and 7 bases from J, with 11 bases between. The CDR3 covers 14 residues. CDR3 bases: TGTGCCAGCAGCCAAGATAGGAGGGGGAATACGCAGTATTTT. Translated: CASSQDRRGNTQYF.

Many counts were recorded for this clone. The sample carries other DNA sequences with the same CDR3. V and J are TRBV6-5 and TRBJ1-5; D not resolved. Germline-derived CDR1 and CDR2 are MNHEY and SVGAGI. The CDR3 sequence is 13 residues long. V was clipped by 4 bases and J by 4 bases, with 8 bases between them. CDR3 sequence (DNA): TGTGCCAGCAGTTCCCACTCGAATCAGCCCCAGCATTTT. Its translation is CASSSHSNQPQHF.

The CDR3 spells CASSRGRGSSYNEQFF. CDR3 coding DNA: TGTGCCAGCTCCCGTGGACGGGGGAGCTCCTACAATGAGCAGTTCTTC. J is TRBJ2-1 and V is TRBV18, with TRBD2 as a possible D gene (6 bases). The CDR3 runs 16 residues. Germline CDR1 is KGHSH and CDR2 is LQKENI. The V gene lost 6 bases and the J gene lost 0 bases, with 15 bases spanning the gap.

This clone was observed a handful of times. This chain connects TRBV10-3 to TRBJ2-6, with D perhaps matching TRBD1 (5 bases). Germline V CDR1 and CDR2: ENHRY, SYGVKD. Trimming took 6 bases from V and 0 from J, leaving 15 bases between them. The CDR3 covers 17 residues. CDR3 in amino acids: CAISRTRQNSGANVLTF. The CDR3 nucleotides are TGTGCCATCAGCCGGACACGACAAAACTCTGGGGCCAACGTCCTGACTTTC.

The table lists this clone with a few counts. The J gene is TRBJ1-5, the V gene TRBV30, with TRBD1 matching 7 bases. Trimming took 2 bases from V and 1 from J; bases not matched to a gene: 5. The V gene's germline CDR1 is GTSNPN and CDR2 SVGIG (reference sequence). CDR3 length: 15 residues. The CDR3 DNA is TGTGCCTGGAGTACCCGACAGGGCAGCAATCAGCCCCAGCATTTT. Amino acids: CAWSTRQGSNQPQHF.

This clone has just a few counts. The chain joins TRBV18 to TRBJ2-5, with 7 bases fitting TRBD2. Germline V CDR1 and CDR2: KGHSH, LQKENI. Trimming cost V 6 bases and J 2 bases; bases outside gene matches: 12. The CDR3 has 16 residues. The CDR3 region has the DNA TGTGCCAGCTCCAGAAGAAGCGGCGGGGGACAAGAGACCCAGTACTTC. This encodes CASSRRSGGGQETQYF.

CDR3 residues: CASSYATPSGGNYEQYF. The CDR3 DNA reads TGTGCCAGCAGCTACGCGACCCCTAGCGGGGGGAACTACGAGCAGTACTTC. The V gene is TRBV7-9, the J gene TRBJ2-7, with 11 bases aligning to TRBD2. The CDR3 runs 17 residues. Germline CDR1 reads SEHNR; CDR2 reads FQNEAQ (reference sequence). V lost 4 bases to trimming and J lost 3 bases; unmatched junction nucleotides: 11. The full variable domain, rest sourced from reference TRBV7-9 and TRBJ2-7, is DTGVSQNPRHKITKRGQNVTFRCDPISEHNRLYWYRQTLGQGPEFLTYFQNEAQLEKSRLLSDRFSAERPKGSFSTLEIQRTEQGDSAMYLCASSYATPSGGNYEQYFGPGTRLTVT.